Below, 3 T cell receptor beta chains from the same sample are listed, as sequenced in a study of T-cell memory formation after mild COVID-19. TCRdb independently ran MiXCR on the 5' RACE reads; one entry per CDR3 protein. The sample consists of about 430,000 distinct CDR3 sequences, 15% to 20% of them appearing once. Sample: PBMCs or a T cell subset sorted from them (not recorded which). These receptors were taken from a young man who had mild COVID-19 (a few samples of this study predate the infection). Cell type and time point are not known.

This clonotype was seen a handful of times. The chain combines TRBV27 with TRBJ2-7; 7 bases agree with TRBD1. There are 13 residues in the CDR3. Germline trimming cut 4 bases from V and 5 bases from J; bases unmatched to any gene: 5. Germline loops: CDR1 MNHEY, CDR2 SMNVEV (reference sequence). The chain's CDR3 is CASSSRQGDEQYF. In DNA form, the CDR3 reads TGTGCCAGCAGTTCAAGACAGGGAGACGAGCAGTACTTC.

The chain employs TRBV7-8 and TRBJ2-5; D gene unclear. The V end was cut by 2 bases, the J end by 4 bases, with 17 bases between. CDR1 is SGHVS and CDR2 is FQNEAQ in the germline V gene. The CDR3 runs 16 residues. The CDR3 is CASSLRADSLRETQYF. CDR3 bases: TGTGCCAGCAGCTTAAGAGCAGACTCACTTAGAGAGACCCAGTACTTC.

The chain has TRBV3-1 and TRBJ1-2; 7 bases line up with TRBD1. V lost 4 bases and J lost 4; bases outside the gene matches: 6. Germline loops: CDR1 LGHDT, CDR2 YNNKEL (reference sequence). This CDR3 comprises 14 residues. For the CDR3, the DNA is TGTGCCAGCAGCCCACTGGGACAGTCCTATGGCTACACCTTC. This codes for CASSPLGQSYGYTF.